What follows describes a single TCR beta chain. These data come from a study of blood T cell repertoires in COVID-19. Clones were sequenced by immunoSEQ multiplex PCR, and TCRdb holds only the in-frame ones, with some missing. The sample has over 80,000 clones; around 87% are singletons. The CDR3 contains 13 residues. Germline CDR1 and CDR2: SEHNR and FQNEAQ (reference sequence). Trimming removed 1 base at V and 8 bases at J, with 9 bases between. The sequencing input was peripheral blood. The chain has TRBV7-9 and TRBJ2-1; no firm D call. The receptor's source is a human donor in a cohort sampled during active COVID-19. CDR3 nucleotides: TGTGCCAGCAGCTTAGGGTCAGGCGATGAGCAGTTCTTC. This gives the protein CASSLGSGDEQFF.